Following are 10 T cell receptor beta chains from one sample sequenced in a study of vaccination effects on CD4 cells after COVID-19. Using viral peptide pools, the ViraFEST assay grew out antigen-specific CD4+ T cells prior to sequencing. A 10-day culture period preceded the isolation of CD4+ T cells. Each participant received a vaccine that was either BNT162b2 or mRNA-1273, given as two doses. Antigens of these TCRs are unknown. Sequencing used immunoSEQ multiplex PCR; TCRdb keeps in-frame clones, though not all of them. The sample consists of tens of thousands of clones, 76% of them appearing once. This specimen consisted of CD4+ T cells from PBMCs cultured with HCoV-OC43 spike peptides, obtained after COVID-19 vaccination. Subset denoted: HCoV-OC43 spike overlapping peptide pool stimulation. The receptors come from a human donor who received a COVID-19 vaccine.

The CDR3 region has the DNA TGTGCCTGGAGGGGGCCCAGCCAGGACACTGAAGCTTTCTTT. Residues: CAWRGPSQDTEAFF. The chain employs TRBV30 and TRBJ1-1, with a possible D match to TRBD1 (5 bases). The CDR3 spans 14 residues. Trimming shortened V by 3 bases and J by 3 bases, and 14 bases separated the two germline ends. From germline, CDR1 is GTSNPN and CDR2 SVGIG (reference sequence).

The chain has TRBV28 and TRBJ2-7; TRBD1 matches at 7 bases. Germline V gives CDR1 MDHEN, CDR2 SYDVKM. With 4 bases clipped from V and 0 bases from J, the junction kept 9 bases outside the gene matches. CDR3 length equals 16 residues. The CDR3 DNA follows: TGTGCCAGCAGTTCTGGCGGACAGGACCCCTCCTACGAGCAGTACGTC. It specifies CASSSGGQDPSYEQYV.

The V and J genes are TRBV5-3 and TRBJ2-5; D remains unclear. TRBV5-3 is treated as an ORF (open reading frame) with a function not yet certain. V lost 4 bases to trimming and J lost 3 bases, with 13 bases between them. This CDR3 is 14 amino acids long. The CDR3, as DNA: TGTGCCAGAAGCCGACTCAAACGGGAAGAGACCCAGTACTTC. Protein sequence: CARSRLKREETQYF.

The chain joins TRBV7-2 to TRBJ2-1; TRBD1 aligns across 10 bases. The CDR3 has 16 residues. CDR1 is SGHTA, CDR2 FQGNSA, per germline. Unmatched junction bases numbered 4, after V lost 0 bases and J lost 5 bases. This CDR3 is CASSLADRGPNNEQFF. CDR3 coding DNA: TGTGCCAGCAGCTTAGCCGACAGGGGGCCCAACAATGAGCAGTTCTTC.

The V and J genes are TRBV6-6 and TRBJ2-7, with TRBD1 matching 9 bases. V lost 5 bases and J lost 3; bases outside the gene matches: 8. This CDR3 is 15 amino acids long. Germline-derived CDR1 and CDR2 are MNHNY and SVGAGI (reference sequence). CDR3 amino acids: CASSQQGASGYEQYV. CDR3 sequence (DNA): TGTGCCAGCAGTCAACAGGGGGCGTCGGGCTACGAGCAGTACGTC.

This sequence joins TRBV28 and TRBJ1-6; no clear D gene. The length of the CDR3 is 14 residues. The germline V and J ends were trimmed by 4 bases and 9 bases, with 13 bases remaining between them. Germline V gene data show CDR1 as MDHEN and CDR2 as SYDVKM. The CDR3 DNA follows: TGTGCCAGCAGTTCGTCACCGGTTGGTTCACCCCTCCACTTT. Its translation is CASSSSPVGSPLHF.

This chain links TRBV15 with TRBJ1-4, with TRBD1 as a possible D gene (5 bases). Trimming left V 0 bases short and J 0 bases short, with 8 bases between. The CDR3 has 16 amino acids. Per the germline V gene, CDR1 is LNHNV and CDR2 is YYDKDF (reference sequence). The chain's CDR3 is CATSRDLGATNEKLFF. The CDR3 region has the DNA TGTGCCACCAGCAGAGATTTGGGGGCAACTAATGAAAAACTGTTTTTT.

The chain employs TRBV3-1 (or the pseudogene TRBV3-2) and TRBJ2-7, with 12 bases fitting TRBD1. This CDR3 has 15 residues. The germline CDR1 and CDR2 sequences are LGHDT and YNNKEL (reference sequence). J gave up 9 bases and V 3 bases, and 9 bases lay outside the gene matches. The CDR3 DNA is TGTGCCAGCAGCCAGGCCGGGACAGGGGGCGGCGGGCAGTACGTC. Translation: CASSQAGTGGGGQYV.

The V and J genes are TRBV19 and TRBJ2-1; the match to TRBD1 covers 7 bases. This CDR3 comprises 15 residues. The V and J ends lost 6 bases and 6 bases, in that order; junction bases with no gene match: 11. Germline CDR1 is LNHDA and CDR2 is SQIVND (reference sequence). The CDR3 bases are TGTGCCAGTAGACCAACCGGGACAGATGTCAATGAGCAGTTCTTC. Translating it yields CASRPTGTDVNEQFF.

V is TRBV4-1 and J is TRBJ2-3, with TRBD1 matching over 9 bases. Looked up from germline, CDR1 is MGHRA and CDR2 is YSYEKL. Trimming took 6 bases from V and 3 from J; bases not matched to a gene: 10. This CDR3 region has 16 residues. CDR3 in DNA: TGCGCCAGCAGACGCACCGGGACAGGGTTGACAGATACGCAGTATTTT. Amino acid sequence: CASRRTGTGLTDTQYF.